Sequencing of this TCR beta chain was carried out in a study of blood T cell repertoires in COVID-19. For the study at large: Sites across the United States, Italy and Spain contributed samples from acute and convalescent COVID-19. Sample material is recorded as cDNA or gDNA derived from T cells, B-cell-depleted T cells, or PBMCs.

Source study methods: The assay estimated nucleated cells by amplifying reference gene primers. Here immunoSEQ multiplex PCR was the method, and the copy in TCRdb shows in-frame clones only, minus some. That table is the source of V, J and clone size, and D and trimming were worked out from the DNA. The sample holds approximately 300,000 clones, around 81% seen once. This CDR3 is built from 15 residues. Germline V gene sequence: CDR1 SGHAT, CDR2 FQNNGV. V dropped 5 bases and J dropped 2; count of bases not matched to a gene: 9. Sequenced: peripheral blood. The sequence derives from a person aged 65-85 years with COVID-19, enrolled during active disease. V and J are TRBV11-2 and TRBJ2-7, with 7 bases that match TRBD1. CDR3 bases: TGTGCCAGCAGCCACGGACAGGACCCGGCCTACGAGCAGTACTTC. Translation gives CASSHGQDPAYEQYF.